Below are 10 T cell receptor beta chains sequenced from a single sample in a study of T cell repertoires in cytomegalovirus infection. Which antigens these TCRs recognize remains unknown. MiXCR, run by TCRdb on the reads, gives a single entry per CDR3 protein. The repertoire holds roughly 860,000 distinct CDR3 sequences, with about 33% as singletons. Sequenced material: cultured CD8+ T cells from PBMCs, taken from culture after CMV antigen stimulation. The origin of the receptors is a human donor in good health (CMV status not recorded). Some clones in this sample may be carry-over from other donors' samples.

In this sample, this clonotype turned up a few times. The rearrangement joins TRBV7-3 to TRBJ1-2; a possible D gene is TRBD1 (5 bases). V lost 8 bases and J 8 bases, leaving 18 bases between the germline ends. This CDR3 has 13 residues. CDR1 SGHTA and CDR2 FQGTGA come from the germline V gene. The CDR3 protein is CASGWGRVTGYTF. In nucleotides, the CDR3 is TGTGCCAGCGGATGGGGCAGGGTGACCGGCTACACCTTC. Full variable domain (outside the CDR3, taken from reference TRBV7-3 and TRBJ1-2): GAGVSQTPSNKVTEKGKYVELRCDPISGHTALYWYRQSLGQGPEFLIYFQGTGAADDSGLPNDRFFAVRPEGSVSTLKIQRTERGDSAVYLCASGWGRVTGYTFGSGTRLTVV.

Many counts were recorded for this clonotype. J is TRBJ2-3 and V is TRBV7-6; D is possibly TRBD1 (5 bases). This CDR3 is built from 15 residues. The germline V and J ends were trimmed by 3 bases and 3 bases, with 13 bases remaining between them. The germline CDR1 and CDR2 sequences are SGHVS and FNYEAQ. The CDR3 is CASSFGQGWTDTQYF. The CDR3 DNA follows: TGTGCCAGCAGCTTCGGGCAGGGATGGACAGATACGCAGTATTTT.

The chain joins TRBV19 to TRBJ2-1; TRBD1 matches at 7 bases. This CDR3 has 14 residues. Trimming cost V 5 bases and J 8 bases; bases outside gene matches: 9. CDR1 is LNHDA, CDR2 SQIVND, per germline (reference sequence). The CDR3 region has the DNA TGTGCCAGTAGTCCAGGGGGACGGCCCGATGAGCAGTTCTTC. Translated, it gives CASSPGGRPDEQFF.

This clonotype was recorded many times. The chain combines TRBV12-3 or TRBV12-4 with TRBJ2-5; D not certain. V lost 3 bases, J lost 3 bases, and 11 bases lay in between. CDR3 size: 14 residues. The CDR3 protein is CASSFSRKEETQYF. In DNA form, the CDR3 reads TGTGCCAGCAGTTTCAGCCGGAAGGAAGAGACCCAGTACTTC.

The CDR3 protein is CASSLERTGGNYGYTF. The CDR3 DNA reads as TGTGCCAGCAGCTTAGAGCGGACAGGGGGAAACTATGGCTACACCTTC. The gene calls are TRBV7-6 and TRBJ1-2; 10 bases are a match to TRBD1. Per germline, CDR1 SGHVS and CDR2 FNYEAQ. CDR3 length: 16 amino acids. V lost 1 base, J lost 2 bases, and 4 bases stayed unmatched.

The rearrangement uses TRBV27 and TRBJ2-1; D is possibly TRBD1 (7 bases). The CDR3 runs to 17 residues. Germline V gives CDR1 MNHEY, CDR2 SMNVEV (reference sequence). Trimming cost V 6 bases and J 4 bases, with 22 bases left between them. CDR3 coding DNA: TGTGCCAGCAGGTGGACTATGGAGGGGGCAGATTACAATGAGCAGTTCTTC. This gives the protein CASRWTMEGADYNEQFF.

The chain links TRBV7-9 to TRBJ1-1; tentative D call: TRBD1 (5 bases). The CDR3 length is 15 residues. V dropped 4 bases and J dropped 2 bases, with 14 bases sitting between them. Looked up from germline, CDR1 is SEHNR and CDR2 is FQNEAQ (reference sequence). The CDR3 DNA reads TGTGCCAGCAGCTCCTTGGGACGGGGAAACACTGAAGCTTTCTTT. Residues: CASSSLGRGNTEAFF.

With respect to this clonotype: A junction boundary mismatches the germline segment, possibly from a read error. The chain links TRBV19 to TRBJ2-2; tentatively, D is TRBD1 (5 bases). This CDR3 has 13 amino acids. CDR1 LNHDA and CDR2 SQIVND come from the germline V gene (reference sequence). The CDR3, as DNA: TGTGCCAGTAGGACAGTCGCCCCCGGGCAGCTGTTTTTT. This gives the protein CASRTVAPGQLFF.

This clonotype was counted only a few times. The chain carries TRBV4-1 and TRBJ2-1; a possible D gene is TRBD2 (6 bases). The V gene lost 0 bases and the J gene lost 4 bases, with 13 bases spanning the gap. Per the germline V gene, CDR1 is MGHRA and CDR2 is YSYEKL. The CDR3 length is 16 residues. The DNA of the CDR3 is TGCGCCAGCAGCCAAGAACCGGGACTTCCTTACAATGAGCAGTTCTTC. As protein: CASSQEPGLPYNEQFF.

This clonotype appeared a few times. The chain carries TRBV19 and TRBJ1-3; weak D call: TRBD1 (5 bases). From germline, CDR1 is LNHDA and CDR2 SQIVND (reference sequence). This CDR3 is 15 amino acids long. V lost 5 bases and J 0 bases, leaving 11 bases between the germline ends. The CDR3: CASSATDNSGNTIYF. As DNA, the CDR3 is TGTGCCAGTAGTGCTACGGACAACTCTGGAAACACCATATATTTT. Full variable domain (outside the CDR3, taken from reference TRBV19 and TRBJ1-3): DGGITQSPKYLFRKEGQNVTLSCEQNLNHDAMYWYRQDPGQGLRLIYYSQIVNDFQKGDIAEGYSVSREKKESFPLTVTSAQKNPTAFYLCASSATDNSGNTIYFGEGSWLTVV.